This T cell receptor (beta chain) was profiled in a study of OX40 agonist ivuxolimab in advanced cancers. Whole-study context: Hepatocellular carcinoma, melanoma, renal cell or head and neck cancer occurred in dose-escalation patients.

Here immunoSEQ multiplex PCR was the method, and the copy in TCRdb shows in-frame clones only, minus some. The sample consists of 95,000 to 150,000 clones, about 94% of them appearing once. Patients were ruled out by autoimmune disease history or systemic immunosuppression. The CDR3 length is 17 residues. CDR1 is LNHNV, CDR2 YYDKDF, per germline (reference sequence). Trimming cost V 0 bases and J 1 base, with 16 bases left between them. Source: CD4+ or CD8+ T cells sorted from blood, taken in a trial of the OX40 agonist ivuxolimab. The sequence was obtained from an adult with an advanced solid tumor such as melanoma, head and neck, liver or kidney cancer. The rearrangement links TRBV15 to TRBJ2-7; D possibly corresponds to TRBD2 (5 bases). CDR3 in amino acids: CATSRDPRGGLSYEQYF. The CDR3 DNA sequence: TGTGCCACCAGCAGAGACCCACGGGGTGGCCTATCCTACGAGCAGTACTTC.